Listed here are 26 T cell receptor beta chains from one sample, sequenced in a study of T-cell reconstitution after alpha-beta-depleted transplantation in children. A library of TCRbeta sequences, prepared with unique molecular identifiers, was generated. TCRdb redid the calling of the PCR reads with MiXCR, one entry per CDR3 protein. The sample lists fewer than 750,000 distinct CDR3 sequences; 23% were seen once. The sample was PBMCs, mostly from graft donor cells, taken 360 days after TCRalphabeta/CD19-depleted stem cell transplant. These TCRs come from a boy under three years old who had a stem cell transplant for acute myeloid leukemia, so the T cells may come from the graft donor.

This clonotype has just one count. The genes are TRBV20-1 and TRBJ2-5; D is uncertain. The germline V and J ends were trimmed by 3 bases and 1 base, with 18 bases remaining between them. The CDR3 extends over 16 amino acids. Germline assignment: CDR1 DFQATT and CDR2 SNEGSKA (reference sequence). In nucleotides, the CDR3 is TGCAGTGCTAGTGCCTCTTCGTACGGTGCCCAAGAGACCCAGTACTTC. Protein: CSASASSYGAQETQYF.

This clonotype was detected only once. The chain joins TRBV14 to TRBJ1-1; D is ambiguous. Trimming shortened V by 4 bases and J by 5 bases, and 11 bases separated the two germline ends. Germline values: CDR1 SGHDN, CDR2 FVKESK. CDR3 length: 13 amino acids. The CDR3 DNA sequence: TGTGCCAGCAGCCTCGACCCGTGGACTGAAGCTTTCTTT. Protein: CASSLDPWTEAFF.

The rearrangement uses TRBV4-2 and TRBJ2-3; D ambiguous. Trimming removed 4 bases from V and 4 bases from J, with 6 bases in between. This CDR3 has 12 residues. The germline V gene encodes CDR1 LGHNA and CDR2 YNFKEQ. Here the CDR3 DNA reads TGTGCCAGCAGCCGCAGCGCAGATACGCAGTATTTT. Amino acids: CASSRSADTQYF.

The rearrangement joins TRBV9 to TRBJ2-3; no definite D call. Germline lookup yields CDR1 SGDLS and CDR2 YYNGEE. Between the trimmed V and J ends, which lost 0 bases and 2 bases, there was a span of 10 bases. The CDR3 loop spans 15 amino acids. The CDR3 nucleotides are TGTGCCAGCAGCGTAGAAGCATCGGTCACAGATACGCAGTATTTT. Residues: CASSVEASVTDTQYF.

The CDR3 nucleotides are TGTGCCAGCAGTGAAGGGGTAGGGGCGGGCTACGAGCAGTACGTC. Translation: CASSEGVGAGYEQYV. The genes are TRBV6-1 and TRBJ2-7, with D perhaps assigned TRBD1 or TRBD2 (5 bases each). This CDR3 region has 15 residues. Germline V lookup: CDR1 MNHNS, CDR2 SASEGT. Trimming pared 1 base from V and 3 bases from J, leaving 13 bases between.

This chain connects TRBV20-1 to TRBJ1-1, with 8 bases that match TRBD1. CDR1 DFQATT and CDR2 SNEGSKA come from the germline V gene (reference sequence). V shed 2 bases and J 5 bases; nucleotides not matched to a gene: 4. CDR3 length: 13 amino acids. The CDR3 DNA follows: TGCAGTGCTAGACCGACAGGGGCAACTGAAGCTTTCTTT. This codes for CSARPTGATEAFF.

The chain links TRBV7-2 to TRBJ2-2; tentatively, D is TRBD1 (6 bases). The CDR3 runs 15 residues. Germline CDR1 is SGHTA and CDR2 is FQGNSA. V dropped 0 bases and J dropped 5 bases, with 10 bases sitting between them. The CDR3 nucleotides read TGTGCCAGCAGCTTAGCCAAGACAGGAACCGGGGAGCTGTTTTTT. It specifies CASSLAKTGTGELFF. The whole variable domain, filled in from reference TRBV7-2 and TRBJ2-2, reads GAGVSQSPSNKVTEKGKDVELRCDPISGHTALYWYRQSLGQGLEFLIYFQGNSAPDKSGLPSDRFSAERTGGSVSTLTIQRTQQEDSAVYLCASSLAKTGTGELFFGEGSRLTVL.

This clonotype showed up many times. The V gene is TRBV7-2, the J gene TRBJ2-7, with TRBD2 matching 7 bases. The CDR3 is 14 amino acids. CDR1 is SGHTA and CDR2 is FQGNSA in the germline V gene. V dropped 1 base and J dropped 3; count of bases not matched to a gene: 3. The DNA of the CDR3 is TGTGCCAGCAGCTTAGTTGGGGGGGACTACGAGCAGTACTTC. Its protein is CASSLVGGDYEQYF.

This chain joins TRBV6-6 and TRBJ2-7, with D hard to call. Germline V lookup: CDR1 MNHNY, CDR2 SVGAGI (reference sequence). With 2 bases removed from V and 0 bases from J, the gap between germline ends came to 5 bases. The CDR3 is made up of 13 amino acids. The CDR3, as DNA: TGTGCCAGCAGTTACGAACGCTCCTACGAGCAGTACGTC. This encodes CASSYERSYEQYV.

A few counts support this clonotype. Here the CDR3 DNA reads TGTGCCAGCAGTTACCTACTAGCGGGGGCGCCCAGTGAGCAGTTCTTC. It translates to CASSYLLAGAPSEQFF. This rearrangement joins TRBV6-5 to TRBJ2-1, with 11 bases that match TRBD2. CDR3 size: 16 residues. V was clipped by 2 bases and J by 9 bases; unmatched bases: 9. CDR1 MNHEY and CDR2 SVGAGI come from the germline V gene.

The gene calls are TRBV4-3 and TRBJ1-4; the match to TRBD1 covers 7 bases. The V gene's germline CDR1 is LGHNA and CDR2 YSLEER. The CDR3 runs to 15 residues. J lost 3 bases, V lost 2 bases, and 3 bases had no gene match. This chain's CDR3 is CASSQSGTANEKLFF. The CDR3 DNA is TGCGCCAGCAGCCAATCCGGGACAGCTAATGAAAAACTGTTTTTT.

This clonotype came up many times. The chain carries TRBV4-2 and TRBJ2-5; 8 positions agree with TRBD2. Germline CDR1 and CDR2: LGHNA and YNFKEQ. CDR3 length: 17 residues. Losses at the gene ends were 0 bases for V and 9 bases for J; bases not matched to a gene: 15. For the CDR3, the DNA is TGTGCCAGCAGCCAAGATCGGCACAGCGGGGGAGATGCGGCCCAGTACTTC. Protein product: CASSQDRHSGGDAAQYF.

The J gene is TRBJ1-3, the V gene TRBV6-1, with unresolved D. The CDR3 covers 15 residues. V was pared by 7 bases and J by 0 bases, with 13 bases between. Germline V CDR1 and CDR2: MNHNS, SASEGT. The CDR3 coding sequence is TGTGCCAGCACGAATATGATACACTCTGGAAACACCATATATTTT. Protein product: CASTNMIHSGNTIYF.

The chain couples TRBV5-5 to TRBJ1-5; no definite D call. This CDR3 has 15 residues. CDR1 is SGHKS, CDR2 YYEKEE, per germline (reference sequence). V lost 4 bases and J lost 6, with 17 bases in between. CDR3 bases: TGTGCCAGCAGCCGGACGGGCGTGGGCGGTCAGCCCCAGCATTTT. As protein: CASSRTGVGGQPQHF.

The chain combines TRBV7-8 with TRBJ2-3, with D hard to call. The CDR3 consists of 16 residues. V was pared by 3 bases and J by 4 bases, with 17 bases between. From germline, CDR1 is SGHVS and CDR2 FQNEAQ. The CDR3 bases are TGTGCCAGCAGCTTTGATGAGGCCCTGCCCGCAGATACGCAGTATTTT. It yields the protein CASSFDEALPADTQYF.

This clonotype was seen at least ten times. This chain links TRBV6-6 with TRBJ2-3, with D perhaps TRBD2 (6 bases). With 7 bases removed from V and 12 bases from J, the gap between germline ends came to 17 bases. Germline V gives CDR1 MNHNY, CDR2 SVGAGI (reference sequence). The CDR3 runs to 12 residues. The CDR3 sequence is CASKLGDSPQYF. In DNA, the CDR3 is TGTGCCAGCAAGCTAGGGGACTCACCCCAGTATTTT.

This clonotype was seen many times. This chain's CDR3 is CASSLATRRGETQYF. In DNA, the CDR3 is TGTGCCAGCAGCTTAGCCACTAGAAGGGGCGAGACCCAGTACTTC. The chain has TRBV7-2 and TRBJ2-5; D could derive from TRBD1 or TRBD2 (5 bases each). Germline values: CDR1 SGHTA, CDR2 FQGNSA. The CDR3 contains 15 residues. V was trimmed by 0 bases and J by 5 bases, leaving 13 bases between them.

This clonotype was detected many times. The J gene is TRBJ2-2, the V gene TRBV5-1; 7 bases map to TRBD1. CDR3 length equals 15 residues. V lost 6 bases and J lost 2; bases outside the gene matches: 7. CDR1 and CDR2 from the germline V gene are SGHRS and YFSETQ. The CDR3 spells CASNMGQLNTGELFF. The CDR3 DNA sequence: TGCGCCAGCAATATGGGACAGCTCAACACCGGGGAGCTGTTTTTT.

V and J are TRBV12-3 or TRBV12-4 and TRBJ2-7; D is ambiguous. This CDR3 is 14 amino acids long. V dropped 2 bases and J dropped 0 bases, with 8 bases sitting between them. Written as DNA, the CDR3 is TGTGCCAGCAGTTTAATCCGATCCTCCTACGAGCAGTACTTC. It encodes CASSLIRSSYEQYF.

This clonotype has just a few counts. This sequence joins TRBV18 and TRBJ1-5, with unresolved D. The CDR3 is 15 amino acids. CDR1 is KGHSH, CDR2 LQKENI, per germline. V lost 5 bases, J lost 3 bases, and 14 bases lay in between. CDR3 amino acids: CASSASGYLNQPQHF. The CDR3 DNA is TGTGCCAGCTCAGCCTCAGGTTATCTCAATCAGCCCCAGCATTTT.

In this sample, this clonotype turned up many times. The genes are TRBV20-1 and TRBJ2-1, with 9 bases matching TRBD2. Losses at the gene ends were 3 bases for V and 8 bases for J; bases not matched to a gene: 17. CDR3 length equals 17 residues. Germline CDR1 DFQATT, CDR2 SNEGSKA (reference sequence). The CDR3: CSASIPRRGGTLYEQFF. CDR3 DNA sequence: TGCAGTGCTAGTATACCAAGGCGGGGGGGCACTTTGTATGAGCAGTTCTTC.

This clonotype was counted many times. The chain employs TRBV12-3 or TRBV12-4 and TRBJ2-7, with TRBD2 matching over 8 bases. The CDR3 is made up of 16 amino acids. With V trimmed by 6 bases and J by 3 bases, 13 bases remained unmatched. The CDR3 sequence is CASSSLGTSIFYEQYF. The CDR3 DNA sequence: TGTGCCAGCAGCAGCCTGGGGACTAGTATATTCTACGAGCAGTACTTC.

The chain employs TRBV2 and TRBJ2-5; D perhaps matches TRBD1 (6 bases). The ends were cut back, 10 bases at V and 3 bases at J, with 12 bases in the middle. In germline, CDR1 is SNHLY, CDR2 FYNNEI. The CDR3 is 12 amino acids. The CDR3 nucleotides read TGTGCCACCTTGGGACATAAAGAGACCCAGTACTTC. This sequence encodes CATLGHKETQYF.

This clonotype was detected many times. This chain connects TRBV2 to TRBJ2-7; no definite D call. The CDR3 is 13 residues long. The V end lost 3 bases, the J end lost 3 bases, and 9 bases lay between the germline ends. Germline values: CDR1 SNHLY, CDR2 FYNNEI. CDR3 bases: TGTGCCAGCAGTGAGCGAGCCGTCTACGAGCAGTACGTC. The encoded protein is CASSERAVYEQYV.

This clonotype was seen repeatedly, ten times or more. The V call is TRBV28, the J call TRBJ1-1; possible D gene TRBD1, 6 bases. Germline V gene data show CDR1 as MDHEN and CDR2 as SYDVKM. V lost 3 bases and J 0 bases, leaving 11 bases between the germline ends. The CDR3 runs to 15 residues. Here the CDR3 reads CASSFWTDLNTEAFF. CDR3 DNA: TGTGCCAGCAGTTTCTGGACAGATTTGAACACTGAAGCTTTCTTT.

The chain is built from TRBV2 and TRBJ2-2, with 11 positions matching TRBD2. V trimming: 11 bases; J trimming: 7 bases; junction bases outside the gene matches: 24. CDR1 and CDR2 from the germline V gene are SNHLY and FYNNEI. This CDR3 contains 19 residues. CDR3 sequence (DNA): TGTGCCTTCTGTCCCACGCCCGCCAGACTAGCGGGGTCGAACGGGGAGCTGTTTTTT. Amino acids: CAFCPTPARLAGSNGELFF.